Listed here is a single T cell receptor beta chain. Its target is unknown. The source of the sample is a study of cytomegalovirus exposure and HLA in healthy donors. General observations from the study: TCR beta chains numbering more than 150 were designated cytomegalovirus-associated. Relative to the roughly 690-donor mean, N-insertions were reportedly fewer in an Asian-associated ancestry cluster in a later analysis. In a later analysis, TCR beta V- and J-gene trimming was associated with a missense DCLRE1C variant.

Germline-derived CDR1 and CDR2 are SGHRS and YFSETQ. J lost 9 bases, V lost 0 bases, and 9 bases had no gene match. There are 15 residues in the CDR3. PCR involved 60 Vbeta and 13 Jbeta primers. The assay was immunoSEQ multiplex PCR, and TCRdb's table has in-frame clones only and misses some. This table holds roughly 100,000 clones, 77% found once. Material: PBMCs. The chain is built from TRBV5-1 and TRBJ2-1; the match to TRBD2 covers 7 bases. The TCR was taken from a woman aged 40-49 years in good health and CMV-seronegative. CDR3 sequence: CASSLGTSGFSEQFF. The CDR3 DNA is TGCGCCAGCAGCTTGGGGACTAGTGGGTTTAGTGAGCAGTTCTTC.